This TCR beta chain was documented in a study of blood T cell repertoires in COVID-19. Study summary: Whether acute or convalescent, the COVID-19 samples came from the United States, Italy and Spain. The analysed material was cDNA or gDNA that came from T cells, B-cell-depleted T cells, or PBMCs.

Clones were read by immunoSEQ multiplex PCR, and TCRdb kept only the in-frame ones, dropping some. The table includes 70,000 or so clones, over 75% detected once. Germline CDR1 SNHLY, CDR2 FYNNEI. This CDR3 has 13 residues. The V and J ends lost 9 bases and 4 bases, in that order; junction bases with no gene match: 4. The clonotype comes from a woman aged 18 to 35 with acute or convalescent COVID-19. The sequencing input was peripheral blood. This chain connects TRBV2 to TRBJ1-4; 8 bases agree with TRBD1. The CDR3 spells CASTGGGNEKLFF. CDR3 sequence (DNA): TGTGCCAGTACAGGGGGAGGTAATGAAAAACTGTTTTTT.